Following are 30 T cell receptor beta chains from one sample sequenced in a study of brain T cells in children with intractable seizures. The sample's time point: blood from clinic visit 5 months post-surgery; TSC patient then seizure free. Here immunoSEQ multiplex PCR was the method, and the copy in TCRdb shows in-frame clones only, minus some. The sample shows 300,000 to 400,000 clones, over 90% of them seen only once. Source: peripheral blood, taken approximately 5 months after surgery. The receptors originated from a boy under two years old with tuberous sclerosis and intractable seizures.

This chain connects TRBV5-1 to TRBJ2-6; 8 positions agree with TRBD1. The V segment lost 1 base and the J segment 1 base; nucleotides outside the gene matches: 10. The CDR3 spans 19 residues. The germline CDR1 and CDR2 sequences are SGHRS and YFSETQ. In DNA form, the CDR3 reads TGCGCCAGCAGCTTGCGGGGGACAGGAATTGGATCTGGGGCCAACGTCCTGACTTTC. Encoded protein: CASSLRGTGIGSGANVLTF.

V and J are TRBV24-1 and TRBJ1-2, with 9 nucleotides matching TRBD1. This CDR3 comprises 17 residues. Per the germline V gene, CDR1 is KGHDR and CDR2 is SFDVKD. The V segment lost 3 bases and the J segment 3 bases; nucleotides outside the gene matches: 10. The CDR3 coding sequence is TGTGCCACCAGTGATACGACCGGACAGGGGATTCACTATGGCTACACCTTC. This sequence encodes CATSDTTGQGIHYGYTF.

This chain connects TRBV7-3 to TRBJ2-5; D is perhaps TRBD2 (6 bases). There are 15 residues in the CDR3. V dropped 6 bases and J dropped 5 bases, with 19 bases sitting between them. Germline V gene sequence: CDR1 SGHTA, CDR2 FQGTGA. The CDR3 DNA reads as TGTGCCAGCAGTCCCACCACCGGGGGACTGGAGACCCAGTACTTC. Translation gives CASSPTTGGLETQYF.

The count of this clone is one. The chain uses TRBV7-2 and TRBJ2-3; 9 positions agree with TRBD2. After removal of 2 bases from V and 4 bases from J, the junction contained 7 bases not matched to a gene. Looked up from germline, CDR1 is SGHTA and CDR2 is FQGNSA. CDR3 length: 16 residues. CDR3 nucleotide sequence: TGTGCCAGCAGCTTAATAGCGGGAGCCCCCGCAGATACGCAGTATTTT. As protein: CASSLIAGAPADTQYF. The complete variable domain, with remaining parts taken from reference TRBV7-2 and TRBJ2-3, reads GAGVSQSPSNKVTEKGKDVELRCDPISGHTALYWYRQSLGQGLEFLIYFQGNSAPDKSGLPSDRFSAERTGGSVSTLTIQRTQQEDSAVYLCASSLIAGAPADTQYFGPGTRLTVL.

This sequence joins TRBV2 and TRBJ1-3; no clear D gene. The CDR3 spans 13 residues. The V gene lost 7 bases and the J gene lost 0 bases, with 7 bases spanning the gap. Germline V gene sequence: CDR1 SNHLY, CDR2 FYNNEI. The CDR3 here is CASTSLSGNTIYF. CDR3 nucleotide sequence: TGTGCCAGCACCTCCCTCTCTGGAAACACCATATATTTT.

The gene calls are TRBV10-3 and TRBJ2-3; D is ambiguous. This CDR3 contains 14 residues. Germline V gives CDR1 ENHRY, CDR2 SYGVKD. V was trimmed by 3 bases and J by 0 bases, leaving 7 bases between them. Here the CDR3 reads CAISDRTSTDTQYF. CDR3 sequence (DNA): TGTGCCATCAGTGACAGAACTAGCACAGATACGCAGTATTTT.

This clone was seen just once. The CDR3 bases are TGTGCCAGCAGCTCTAGGGTGACAAGAATGAACACTGAAGCTTTCTTT. This codes for CASSSRVTRMNTEAFF. V usage is TRBV11-2 and J usage is TRBJ1-1, with no clear D. Trimming took off 4 bases at V and 0 bases at J, with 15 bases between the two ends. In germline, CDR1 is SGHAT, CDR2 FQNNGV. The CDR3 contains 16 residues. The full variable domain, with the rest looked up from reference TRBV11-2 and TRBJ1-1, is EAGVAQSPRYKIIEKRQSVAFWCNPISGHATLYWYQQILGQGPKLLIQFQNNGVVDDSQLPKDRFSAERLKGVDSTLKIQPAKLEDSAVYLCASSSRVTRMNTEAFFGQGTRLTVV.

The rearrangement joins TRBV7-6 to TRBJ1-5, with D uncertain. Trimming took 1 base from V and 5 from J, leaving 6 bases between them. The CDR3 is 13 residues long. Germline CDR1 and CDR2: SGHVS and FNYEAQ. The chain's CDR3 is CASSLVHDQPQHF. The CDR3 DNA reads as TGTGCCAGCAGCTTAGTACACGATCAGCCCCAGCATTTT.

This chain links TRBV6-5 with TRBJ2-7, with D unclear. The V gene's germline CDR1 is MNHEY and CDR2 SVGAGI. This CDR3 region has 15 residues. V was clipped by 1 base and J by 0 bases, with 10 bases between them. As DNA, the CDR3 is TGTGCCAGCAGTTACTTGGACGGTCTCTCCTACGAGCAGTACTTC. Translating gives CASSYLDGLSYEQYF.

Points on this clone: This sample includes further DNA sequences coding for the same CDR3. The V gene is TRBV10-3, the J gene TRBJ1-5; possibly TRBD1 for D (6 bases). CDR1 ENHRY and CDR2 SYGVKD come from the germline V gene. The V and J ends lost 0 bases and 4 bases respectively, with 7 bases between them. CDR3 length: 14 amino acids. This chain's CDR3 is CAISESGGNQPQHF. In nucleotides, the CDR3 is TGTGCCATCAGTGAGTCAGGGGGGAATCAGCCCCAGCATTTT.

This chain connects TRBV4-1 to TRBJ2-7, with 13 positions matching TRBD2. CDR3 length: 22 residues. The trim removed 1 base at V and 0 bases at J, leaving 18 bases unmatched. Germline CDR1 reads MGHRA; CDR2 reads YSYEKL. The CDR3 spells CASSQVYRPLGLAGRFSYEQYF. CDR3 coding DNA: TGCGCCAGCAGCCAAGTTTACAGACCCTTGGGACTAGCGGGACGGTTCTCCTACGAGCAGTACTTC.

The chain combines TRBV7-9 with TRBJ2-3; 13 bases line up with TRBD2. J gave up 3 bases and V 5 bases, and 11 bases lay outside the gene matches. This CDR3 has 18 amino acids. Germline V gene lookup returns CDR1 SEHNR and CDR2 FQNEAQ (reference sequence). CDR3 protein: CASSLRGGLAGPTDTQYF. In DNA form, the CDR3 reads TGTGCCAGCAGCCTCCGTGGGGGACTAGCGGGACCTACAGATACGCAGTATTTT. Variable domain in full (rest from reference TRBV7-9 and TRBJ2-3): DTGVSQNPRHKITKRGQNVTFRCDPISEHNRLYWYRQTLGQGPEFLTYFQNEAQLEKSRLLSDRFSAERPKGSFSTLEIQRTEQGDSAMYLCASSLRGGLAGPTDTQYFGPGTRLTVL.

The chain recombines TRBV11-3 with TRBJ2-7, with D perhaps TRBD2 (6 bases). With 0 bases removed from V and 6 bases from J, the gap between germline ends came to 21 bases. This CDR3 region has 17 residues. CDR1 and CDR2 from the germline V gene are SGHNT and YENEEA. The CDR3 is CASSLDRWGREASEQYF. The CDR3 DNA is TGTGCCAGCAGCTTAGATCGGTGGGGCAGGGAGGCGAGCGAGCAGTACTTC. Filled out from reference TRBV11-3 and TRBJ2-7, the complete variable domain reads EAGVVQSPRYKIIEKKQPVAFWCNPISGHNTLYWYLQNLGQGPELLIRYENEEAVDDSQLPKDRFSAERLKGVDSTLKIQPAELGDSAVYLCASSLDRWGREASEQYFGPGTRLTVT.

This rearrangement joins TRBV18 to TRBJ1-3; a possible D gene is TRBD1 (5 bases). Between the trimmed V and J ends, which lost 4 bases and 0 bases, there was a span of 16 bases. The CDR3 spans 17 residues. Germline V gene lookup returns CDR1 KGHSH and CDR2 LQKENI. The CDR3 spells CASSQAGTVFSGNTIYF. The CDR3 nucleotides are TGTGCCAGCTCACAAGCCGGGACGGTCTTCTCTGGAAACACCATATATTTT.

The chain uses TRBV11-3 and TRBJ1-1, with D unclear. Germline assignment: CDR1 SGHNT and CDR2 YENEEA. V lost 2 bases and J 1 base, leaving 8 bases between the germline ends. The CDR3 has 14 residues. The CDR3 DNA follows: TGTGCCAGCAGCTTAAATTACGGGAACACTGAAGCTTTCTTT. Its protein is CASSLNYGNTEAFF.

The rearrangement joins TRBV7-2 to TRBJ2-7; the D is unclear. V was trimmed by 1 base and J by 6 bases, leaving 7 bases between them. CDR3 length: 12 residues. CDR1 is SGHTA, CDR2 FQGNSA, per germline. The DNA of the CDR3 is TGTGCCAGCAGCTTAGGCCCTACCGAGCAGTACTTC. It is translated as CASSLGPTEQYF.

The CDR3 sequence: CATSSGGRPTYEQYF. The CDR3, as DNA: TGTGCCACCAGTTCGGGGGGGCGGCCAACCTACGAGCAGTACTTC. The chain is built from TRBV24-1 and TRBJ2-7, with TRBD2 matching over 8 bases. Germline lookup yields CDR1 KGHDR and CDR2 SFDVKD. The CDR3 length is 15 residues. V was clipped by 6 bases and J by 2 bases; unmatched bases: 8.

The chain combines TRBV29-1 with TRBJ2-6, with D unresolved. The CDR3 sequence is 14 residues long. V shed 6 bases and J shed 0 bases, with 9 bases lying between them. The germline V gene encodes CDR1 SQVTM and CDR2 ANQGSEA. The CDR3 nucleotides read TGCAGCGTCGCCGCCCACTCTGGGGCCAACGTCCTGACTTTC. This gives the protein CSVAAHSGANVLTF. Looking up the rest from reference TRBV29-1 and TRBJ2-6 gives the full variable domain: SAVISQKPSRDICQRGTSLTIQCQVDSQVTMMFWYRQQPGQSLTLIATANQGSEATYESGFVIDKFPISRPNLTFSTLTVSNMSPEDSSIYLCSVAAHSGANVLTFGAGSRLTVL.

For this clone: The junction and the germline gene differ at one end; a read error may be behind it. The chain carries TRBV6-1 and TRBJ1-5, with a possible D match to TRBD1 (6 bases). The CDR3 is 15 amino acids. Germline V gene lookup returns CDR1 MNHNS and CDR2 SASEGT. This CDR3 is CASREDRDTNQPQHF. CDR3 in DNA: TGTGCCAGCAGAGAAGACCGGGACACCAATCAGCCCCAGCATTTT.

J is TRBJ2-7 and V is TRBV14; D is tentatively TRBD1 or TRBD2 (5 bases each). The CDR3 is made up of 14 amino acids. Germline-derived CDR1 and CDR2 are SGHDN and FVKESK. V lost 4 bases and J lost 3, with 13 bases in between. In nucleotides, the CDR3 is TGTGCCAGCAGCCGACGGGACGGATACTACGAGCAGTACTTC. Amino acids: CASSRRDGYYEQYF.

The chain employs TRBV10-3 and TRBJ2-7; the match to TRBD2 covers 8 bases. Trimming removed 3 bases from V and 3 bases from J; junction bases left unmatched: 7. Germline V CDR1 and CDR2: ENHRY, SYGVKD. The CDR3 has 15 residues. The CDR3 DNA sequence: TGTGCCATCAGTGAAAGGCTAGCGGGCGTCTACGAGCAGTACTTC. Translation gives CAISERLAGVYEQYF.

The chain carries TRBV7-3 and TRBJ1-6, with a tentative D call TRBD1 (6 bases). The CDR3 is 14 amino acids. Trimming cost V 3 bases and J 4 bases, with 7 bases left between them. From germline, CDR1 is SGHTA and CDR2 FQGTGA. The DNA of the CDR3 is TGTGCCAGCAGCTTGCAGGGGTATAATTCACCCCTCCACTTT. This codes for CASSLQGYNSPLHF. The full variable domain, rest sourced from reference TRBV7-3 and TRBJ1-6, is GAGVSQTPSNKVTEKGKYVELRCDPISGHTALYWYRQSLGQGPEFLIYFQGTGAADDSGLPNDRFFAVRPEGSVSTLKIQRTERGDSAVYLCASSLQGYNSPLHFGNGTRLTVT.

This chain links TRBV13 with TRBJ2-1, with a weak D call TRBD1 (5 bases). The CDR3 extends over 17 amino acids. V lost 4 bases and J lost 7, with 23 bases in between. Germline CDR1 is PRHDT and CDR2 is FYEKMQ (reference sequence). The CDR3 sequence is CASSWGPLSEVRNEQFF. CDR3 nucleotides: TGTGCCAGCAGCTGGGGCCCTTTGAGCGAAGTACGTAATGAGCAGTTCTTC.

DNA of the CDR3: TGTGCCAGTAGTATGCGTCTCAATCAGCCCCAGCATTTT. Protein: CASSMRLNQPQHF. This sequence joins TRBV19 and TRBJ1-5, with D hard to call. The V and J ends lost 3 bases and 3 bases respectively, with 6 bases between them. The length of the CDR3 is 13 residues. Germline lookup yields CDR1 LNHDA and CDR2 SQIVND (reference sequence).

The V gene is TRBV19, the J gene TRBJ1-6; D unclear. V was shortened by 4 bases and J by 7 bases, with 11 bases between the two germline ends. The germline V gene has CDR1 LNHDA and CDR2 SQIVND (reference sequence). The CDR3 consists of 14 residues. CDR3 sequence: CASSTGEQNSPLHF. The CDR3 region has the DNA TGTGCCAGTAGTACCGGGGAACAAAATTCACCCCTCCACTTT.

V is TRBV5-5 and J is TRBJ1-5; possible D gene TRBD1, 5 bases. The germline V gene encodes CDR1 SGHKS and CDR2 YYEKEE (reference sequence). CDR3 length: 15 residues. The ends were cut back, 5 bases at V and 3 bases at J, with 15 bases in the middle. For the CDR3, the DNA is TGTGCCAGCAGTTTCGGGGGGGAGCTCAATCAGCCCCAGCATTTT. Protein sequence: CASSFGGELNQPQHF.

This clone was observed a handful of times. The chain combines TRBV9 with TRBJ1-3; tentative D call: TRBD1 (5 bases). CDR1 and CDR2 from the germline V gene are SGDLS and YYNGEE. The CDR3 contains 15 residues. The V gene lost 0 bases and the J gene lost 4 bases, with 11 bases spanning the gap. CDR3 in amino acids: CASSVGTGTGNTIYF. CDR3 nucleotides: TGTGCCAGCAGCGTAGGCACAGGCACAGGAAACACCATATATTTT.

This chain connects TRBV10-3 to TRBJ1-5, with D perhaps TRBD1 (5 bases). Trimming pared 0 bases from V and 4 bases from J, leaving 16 bases between. The CDR3 runs 17 residues. Per the germline V gene, CDR1 is ENHRY and CDR2 is SYGVKD. The CDR3 DNA is TGTGCCATCAGTGAGTCGGTCCGACGGGGGGGTAATCAGCCCCAGCATTTT. It codes for CAISESVRRGGNQPQHF.

V usage is TRBV3-1 (or the pseudogene TRBV3-2) and J usage is TRBJ1-2; no clear D gene. From germline, CDR1 is LGHDT and CDR2 YNNKEL (reference sequence). This CDR3 is 13 amino acids long. V dropped 0 bases and J dropped 8 bases, with 10 bases sitting between them. The CDR3 DNA reads TGTGCCAGCAGCCAAGATCTAGGGATGGGCTACACCTTC. Its protein is CASSQDLGMGYTF.

This clone occurred once. This chain's CDR3 is CASSPGQGVYEQYF. In DNA form, the CDR3 reads TGCGCCAGCAGCCCCGGACAGGGAGTCTACGAGCAGTACTTC. The rearrangement links TRBV5-1 to TRBJ2-7, with TRBD1 matching 8 bases. This CDR3 comprises 14 residues. CDR1 is SGHRS, CDR2 YFSETQ, per germline. The ends lost 4 bases at V and 3 bases at J; junction bases unmatched: 6.